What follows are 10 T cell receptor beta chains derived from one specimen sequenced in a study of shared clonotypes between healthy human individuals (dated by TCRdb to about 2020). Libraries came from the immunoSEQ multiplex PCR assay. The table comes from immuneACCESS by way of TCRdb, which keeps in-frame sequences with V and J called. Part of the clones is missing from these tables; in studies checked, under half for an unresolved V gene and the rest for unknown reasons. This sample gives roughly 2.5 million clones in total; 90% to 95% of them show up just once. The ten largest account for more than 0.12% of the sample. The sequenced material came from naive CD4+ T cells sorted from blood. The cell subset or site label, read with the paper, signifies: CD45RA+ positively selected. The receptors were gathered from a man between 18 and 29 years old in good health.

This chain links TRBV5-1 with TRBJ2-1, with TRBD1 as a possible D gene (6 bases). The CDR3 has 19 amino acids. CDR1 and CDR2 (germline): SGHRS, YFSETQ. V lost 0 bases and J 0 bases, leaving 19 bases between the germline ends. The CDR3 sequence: CASSLVLIFDRSSYNEQFF. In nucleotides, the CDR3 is TGCGCCAGCAGCTTGGTACTTATATTTGACAGGAGCTCCTACAATGAGCAGTTCTTC.

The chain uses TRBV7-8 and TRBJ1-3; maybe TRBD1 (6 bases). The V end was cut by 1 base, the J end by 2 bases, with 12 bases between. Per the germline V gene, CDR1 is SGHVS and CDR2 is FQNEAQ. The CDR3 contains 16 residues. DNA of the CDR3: TGTGCCAGCAGCTTAGGCAGGGGAGTAACTGGAAACACCATATATTTT. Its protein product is CASSLGRGVTGNTIYF.

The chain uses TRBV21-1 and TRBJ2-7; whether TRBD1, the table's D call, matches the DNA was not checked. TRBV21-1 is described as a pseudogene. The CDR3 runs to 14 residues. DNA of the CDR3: TGTGCCAGCAGCGCCCCGGACAGGGCCCACGAGCAGTACTTC. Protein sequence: CASSAPDRAHEQYF.

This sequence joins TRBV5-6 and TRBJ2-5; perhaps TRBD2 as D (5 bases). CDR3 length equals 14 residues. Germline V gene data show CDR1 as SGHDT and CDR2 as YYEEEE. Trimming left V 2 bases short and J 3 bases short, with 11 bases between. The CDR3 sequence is CASSFYGNKETQYF. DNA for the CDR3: TGTGCCAGCAGCTTCTACGGGAACAAAGAGACCCAGTACTTC.

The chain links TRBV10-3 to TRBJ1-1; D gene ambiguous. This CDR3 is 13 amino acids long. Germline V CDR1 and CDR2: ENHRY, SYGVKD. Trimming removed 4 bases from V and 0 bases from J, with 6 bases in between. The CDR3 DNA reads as TGTGCCATCAGTGCCGTCATGAACACTGAAGCTTTCTTT. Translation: CAISAVMNTEAFF.

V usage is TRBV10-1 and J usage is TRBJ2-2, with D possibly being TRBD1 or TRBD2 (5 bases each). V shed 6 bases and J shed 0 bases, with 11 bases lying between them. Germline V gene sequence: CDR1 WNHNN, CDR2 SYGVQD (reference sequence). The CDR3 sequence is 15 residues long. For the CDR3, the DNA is TGCGCCAGCAGCCTCGGGACGTCGAACACCGGGGAGCTGTTTTTT. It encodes CASSLGTSNTGELFF.

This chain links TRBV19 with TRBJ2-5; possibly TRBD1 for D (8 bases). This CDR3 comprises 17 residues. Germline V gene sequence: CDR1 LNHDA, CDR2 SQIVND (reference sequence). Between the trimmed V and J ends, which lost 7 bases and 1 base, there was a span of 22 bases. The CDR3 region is CASMGGAGGTGQETQYF. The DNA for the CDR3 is TGTGCCAGTATGGGAGGGGCAGGGGGCACCGGCCAAGAGACCCAGTACTTC.

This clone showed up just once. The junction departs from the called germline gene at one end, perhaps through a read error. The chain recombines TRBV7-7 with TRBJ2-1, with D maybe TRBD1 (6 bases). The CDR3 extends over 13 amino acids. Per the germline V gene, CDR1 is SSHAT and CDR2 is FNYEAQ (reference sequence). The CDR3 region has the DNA TGTGCTAGCAGTTCGGACAGATACAATGAGCAGTTCTTC. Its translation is CASSSDRYNEQFF.

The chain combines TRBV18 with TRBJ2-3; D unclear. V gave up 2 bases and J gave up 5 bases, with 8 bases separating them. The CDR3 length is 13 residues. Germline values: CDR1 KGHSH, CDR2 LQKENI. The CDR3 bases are TGTGCCAGCTCACCAGGCCACAGAGATACGCAGTATTTT. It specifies CASSPGHRDTQYF.

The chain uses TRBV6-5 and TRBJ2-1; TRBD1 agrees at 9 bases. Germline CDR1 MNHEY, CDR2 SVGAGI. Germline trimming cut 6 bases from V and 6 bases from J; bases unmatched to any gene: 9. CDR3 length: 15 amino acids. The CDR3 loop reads CASRSGEQGANEQFF. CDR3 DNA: TGTGCCAGCAGGTCAGGGGAACAGGGGGCCAATGAGCAGTTCTTC.